This T cell receptor (beta chain) was identified in a study of T cells in Graves' hyperthyroidism and ophthalmopathy. Study observations and caveats: Using 13 V-J features, a model discriminated ophthalmopathy from stable hyperthyroidism. Appearing also in blood were most of the thyroid clonotypes expanded above 0.001.

RNA transcripts gave rise to amplified TCR beta CDR3 regions. Primed by the HTBI set, a first-round RT-PCR was run on the TCR CDR3. From the multiplex PCR reads, TCRdb called clonotypes with MiXCR, one entry per CDR3 protein. This sample yields hundreds of thousands of distinct CDR3 sequences, of which approximately 42% are seen a single time; approximately 7.2% belongs to the top ten. Germline CDR1 LNHDA, CDR2 SQIVND (reference sequence). V dropped 3 bases and J dropped 4 bases, with 12 bases sitting between them. CDR3 size: 14 residues. This clonotype was seen repeatedly, ten times or more. Its antigen is as yet unknown. Uncontrolled infection, other autoimmune disease, pregnancy or lactation led to exclusion. Each diagnosis drew on symptoms, thyroxine, TRAb, thyroid ultrasound and orbital computed tomography findings.

The sequence was collected from an adult man with Graves' disease, either hyperthyroidism or ophthalmopathy (not recorded which). The genes are TRBV19 and TRBJ1-1; the D gene is possibly TRBD1 (6 bases). The sequenced sample was peripheral blood or thyroid tissue (not recorded which). CDR3 amino acids: CASSIVGAGTEAFF. Here the CDR3 DNA reads TGTGCCAGTAGTATCGTGGGGGCGGGCACTGAAGCTTTCTTT. Based on the CDR3 plus reference TRBV19 and TRBJ1-1, the full variable domain is DGGITQSPKYLFRKEGQNVTLSCEQNLNHDAMYWYRQDPGQGLRLIYYSQIVNDFQKGDIAEGYSVSREKKESFPLTVTSAQKNPTAFYLCASSIVGAGTEAFFGQGTRLTVV.